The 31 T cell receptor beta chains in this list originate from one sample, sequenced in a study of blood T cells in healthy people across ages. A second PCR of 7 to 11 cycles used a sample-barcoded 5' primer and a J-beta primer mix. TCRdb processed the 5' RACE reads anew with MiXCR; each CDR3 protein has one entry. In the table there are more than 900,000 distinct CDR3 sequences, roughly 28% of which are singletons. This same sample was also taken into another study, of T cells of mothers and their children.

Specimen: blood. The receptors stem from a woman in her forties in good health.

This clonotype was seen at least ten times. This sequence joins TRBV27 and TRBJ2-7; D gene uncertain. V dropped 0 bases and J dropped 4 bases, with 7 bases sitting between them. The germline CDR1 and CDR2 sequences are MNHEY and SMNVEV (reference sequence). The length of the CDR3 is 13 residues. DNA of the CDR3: TGTGCCAGCAGTTTATCGATTTCATACGAGCAGTACTTC. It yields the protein CASSLSISYEQYF.

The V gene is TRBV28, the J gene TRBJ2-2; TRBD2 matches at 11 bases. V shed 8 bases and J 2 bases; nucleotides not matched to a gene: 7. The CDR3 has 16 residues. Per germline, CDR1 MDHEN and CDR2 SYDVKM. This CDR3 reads CASVLAGGINTGELFF. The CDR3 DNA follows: TGTGCCAGCGTCCTAGCGGGGGGCATAAACACCGGGGAGCTGTTTTTT.

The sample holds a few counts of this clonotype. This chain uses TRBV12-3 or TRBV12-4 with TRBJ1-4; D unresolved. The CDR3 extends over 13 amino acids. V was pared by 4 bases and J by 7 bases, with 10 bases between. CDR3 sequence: CASSSPRLEKLFF. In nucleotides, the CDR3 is TGTGCCAGCAGTTCCCCGCGACTTGAAAAACTGTTTTTT.

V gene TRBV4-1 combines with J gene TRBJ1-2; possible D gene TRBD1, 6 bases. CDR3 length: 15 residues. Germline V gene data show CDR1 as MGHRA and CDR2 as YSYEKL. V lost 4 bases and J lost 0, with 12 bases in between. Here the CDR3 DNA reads TGCGCCAGCAGCCTACAGGGTCGAGCTAACTATGGCTACACCTTC. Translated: CASSLQGRANYGYTF.

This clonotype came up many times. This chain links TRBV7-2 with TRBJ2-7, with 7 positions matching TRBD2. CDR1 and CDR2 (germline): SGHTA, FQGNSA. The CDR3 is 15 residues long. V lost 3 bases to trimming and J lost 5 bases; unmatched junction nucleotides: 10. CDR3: CASSFGGSYLDEQYF. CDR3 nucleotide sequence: TGTGCCAGCAGCTTCGGGGGGTCCTACCTTGACGAGCAGTACTTC.

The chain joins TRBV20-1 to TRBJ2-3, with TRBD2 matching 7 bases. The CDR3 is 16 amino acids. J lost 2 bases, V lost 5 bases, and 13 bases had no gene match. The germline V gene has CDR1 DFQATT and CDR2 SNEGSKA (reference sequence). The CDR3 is CSARLLRGTTTDTQYF. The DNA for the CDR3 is TGCAGTGCTCGGTTATTGCGGGGGACCACCACAGATACGCAGTATTTT.

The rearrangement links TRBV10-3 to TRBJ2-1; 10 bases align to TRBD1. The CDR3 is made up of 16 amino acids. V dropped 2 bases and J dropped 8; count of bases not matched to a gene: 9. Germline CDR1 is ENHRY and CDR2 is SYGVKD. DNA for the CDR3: TGTGCCATCAGTGAGCCCCGGGACAGGGGCCGGGATGAGCAGTTCTTC. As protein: CAISEPRDRGRDEQFF.

The CDR3 region is CASSQSGTGINQPQHF. CDR3 coding DNA: TGTGCCAGCAGCCAGTCCGGGACAGGGATCAATCAGCCCCAGCATTTT. V gene TRBV3-1 combines with J gene TRBJ1-5; 9 bases align to TRBD1. From germline, CDR1 is LGHDT and CDR2 YNNKEL (reference sequence). The CDR3 consists of 16 residues. Germline trimming cut 3 bases from V and 3 bases from J; bases unmatched to any gene: 6.

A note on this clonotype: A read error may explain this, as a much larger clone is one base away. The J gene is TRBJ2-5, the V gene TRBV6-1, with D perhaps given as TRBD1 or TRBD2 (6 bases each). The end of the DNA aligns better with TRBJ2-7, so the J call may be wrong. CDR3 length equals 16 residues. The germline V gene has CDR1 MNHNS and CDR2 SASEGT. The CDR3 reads CASRFKGGGLSYEQYF. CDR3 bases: TGTGCCAGCAGGTTCAAAGGAGGGGGGCTAAGCTACGAGCAGTACTTC.

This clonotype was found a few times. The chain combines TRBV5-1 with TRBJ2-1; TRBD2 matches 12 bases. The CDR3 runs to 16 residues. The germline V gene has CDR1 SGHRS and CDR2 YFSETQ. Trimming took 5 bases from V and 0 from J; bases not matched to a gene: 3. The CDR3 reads CASRPSGGASYNEQFF. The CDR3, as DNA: TGCGCCAGCAGACCTAGCGGGGGGGCCTCCTACAATGAGCAGTTCTTC.

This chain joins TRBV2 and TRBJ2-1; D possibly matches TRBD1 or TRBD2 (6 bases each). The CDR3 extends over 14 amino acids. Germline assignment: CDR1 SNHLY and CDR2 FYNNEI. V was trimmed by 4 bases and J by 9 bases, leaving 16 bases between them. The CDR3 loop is CASSVGGRGSEQFF. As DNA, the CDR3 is TGTGCCAGCAGTGTAGGGGGGAGAGGGAGTGAGCAGTTCTTC.

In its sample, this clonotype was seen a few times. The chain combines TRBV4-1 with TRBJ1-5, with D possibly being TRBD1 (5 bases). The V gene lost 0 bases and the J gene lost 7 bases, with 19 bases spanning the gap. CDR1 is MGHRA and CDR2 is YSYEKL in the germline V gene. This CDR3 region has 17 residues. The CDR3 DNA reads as TGCGCCAGCAGCCAAGATCGGGCCAGGGAATTGAGGCAGCCCCAGCATTTT. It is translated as CASSQDRARELRQPQHF.

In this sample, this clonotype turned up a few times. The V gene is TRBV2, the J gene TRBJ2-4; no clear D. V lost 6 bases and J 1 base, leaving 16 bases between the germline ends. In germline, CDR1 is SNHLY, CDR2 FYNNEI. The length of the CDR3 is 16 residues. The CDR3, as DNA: TGTGCCAGCAGAGGTTCAGGTTTCGAGGCCAAAAACATTCAGTACTTC. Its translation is CASRGSGFEAKNIQYF.

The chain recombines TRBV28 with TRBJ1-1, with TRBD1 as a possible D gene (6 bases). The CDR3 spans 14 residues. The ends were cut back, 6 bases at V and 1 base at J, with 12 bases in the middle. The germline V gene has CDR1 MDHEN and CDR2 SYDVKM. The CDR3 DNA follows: TGTGCCAGCAGCGTCGGACAGACGAACACTGAAGCTTTCTTT. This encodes CASSVGQTNTEAFF.

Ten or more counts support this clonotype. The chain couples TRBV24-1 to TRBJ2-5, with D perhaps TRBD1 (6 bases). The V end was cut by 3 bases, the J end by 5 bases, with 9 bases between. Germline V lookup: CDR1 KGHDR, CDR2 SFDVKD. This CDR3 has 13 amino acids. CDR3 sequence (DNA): TGTGCCACCAGTGATACAGGGAAGGAGACCCAGTACTTC. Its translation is CATSDTGKETQYF.

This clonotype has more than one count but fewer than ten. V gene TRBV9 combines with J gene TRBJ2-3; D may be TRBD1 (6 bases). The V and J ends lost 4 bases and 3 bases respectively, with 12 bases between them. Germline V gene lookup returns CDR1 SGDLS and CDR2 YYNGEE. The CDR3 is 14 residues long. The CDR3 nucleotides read TGTGCCAGCAGCCGACTCCAGGGGACAGATACGCAGTATTTT. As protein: CASSRLQGTDTQYF. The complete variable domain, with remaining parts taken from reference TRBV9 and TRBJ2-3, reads DSGVTQTPKHLITATGQRVTLRCSPRSGDLSVYWYQQSLDQGLQFLIQYYNGEERAKGNILERFSAQQFPDLHSELNLSSLELGDSALYFCASSRLQGTDTQYFGPGTRLTVL.

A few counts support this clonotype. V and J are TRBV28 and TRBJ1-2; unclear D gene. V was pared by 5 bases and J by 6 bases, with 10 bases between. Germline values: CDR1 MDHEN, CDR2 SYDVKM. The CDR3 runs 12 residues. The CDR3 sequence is CASSLRADGYTF. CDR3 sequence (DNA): TGTGCCAGCAGTCTAAGGGCAGATGGCTACACCTTC.

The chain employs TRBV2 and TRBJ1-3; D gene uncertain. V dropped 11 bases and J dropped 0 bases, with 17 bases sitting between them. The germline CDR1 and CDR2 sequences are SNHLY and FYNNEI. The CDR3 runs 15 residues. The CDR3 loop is CAGSTPESSGNTIYF. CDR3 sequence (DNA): TGTGCCGGCTCGACTCCAGAAAGCTCTGGAAACACCATATATTTT.

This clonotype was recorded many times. The CDR3 is CASSLERGTYEQYF. Written as DNA, the CDR3 is TGCGCCAGCAGCTTGGAACGGGGTACCTACGAGCAGTACTTC. This chain uses TRBV5-1 with TRBJ2-7, with D perhaps TRBD2 (5 bases). The CDR3 loop spans 14 amino acids. The germline CDR1 and CDR2 sequences are SGHRS and YFSETQ. Trimming removed 0 bases at V and 2 bases at J, with 9 bases between.

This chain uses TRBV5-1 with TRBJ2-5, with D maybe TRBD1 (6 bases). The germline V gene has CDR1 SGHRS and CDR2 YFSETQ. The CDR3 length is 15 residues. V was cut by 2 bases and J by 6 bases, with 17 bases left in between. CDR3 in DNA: TGCGCCAGCAGCTTTGGGAGACAGGACGAAAAGACCCAGTACTTC. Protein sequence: CASSFGRQDEKTQYF.

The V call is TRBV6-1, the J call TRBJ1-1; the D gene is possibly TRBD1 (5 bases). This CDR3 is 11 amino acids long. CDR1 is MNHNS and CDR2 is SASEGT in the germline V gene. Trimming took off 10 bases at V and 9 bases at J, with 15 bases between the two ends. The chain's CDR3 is CAKQAGKKAFF. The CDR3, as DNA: TGTGCCAAGCAAGCAGGGAAGAAAGCTTTCTTT.

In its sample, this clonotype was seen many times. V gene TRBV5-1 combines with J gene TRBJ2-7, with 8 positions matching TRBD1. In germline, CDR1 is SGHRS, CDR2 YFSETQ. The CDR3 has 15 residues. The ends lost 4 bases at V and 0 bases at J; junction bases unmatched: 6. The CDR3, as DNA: TGCGCCAGCAGCCCGGGACAGGTATACTCCTACGAGCAGTACTTC. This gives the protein CASSPGQVYSYEQYF.

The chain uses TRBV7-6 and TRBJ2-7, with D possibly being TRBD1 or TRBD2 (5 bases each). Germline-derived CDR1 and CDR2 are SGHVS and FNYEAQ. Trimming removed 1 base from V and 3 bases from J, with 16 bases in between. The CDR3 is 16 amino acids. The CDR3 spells CASSLGVWVGGYEQYF. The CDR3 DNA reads TGTGCCAGCAGCTTAGGTGTCTGGGTTGGGGGCTACGAGCAGTACTTC.

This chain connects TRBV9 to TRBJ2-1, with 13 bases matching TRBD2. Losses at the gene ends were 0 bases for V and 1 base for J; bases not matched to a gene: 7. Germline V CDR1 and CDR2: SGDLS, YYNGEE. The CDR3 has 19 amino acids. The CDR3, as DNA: TGTGCCAGCAGCGTAGAAGAGGGACTAGCGGGGACTTCCTACAATGAGCAGTTCTTC. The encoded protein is CASSVEEGLAGTSYNEQFF.

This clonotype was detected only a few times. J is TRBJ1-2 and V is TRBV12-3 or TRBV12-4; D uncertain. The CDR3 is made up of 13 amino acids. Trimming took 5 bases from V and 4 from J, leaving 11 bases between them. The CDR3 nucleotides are TGTGCCAGCAGTCCCCCCACGGGCTATGGCTACACCTTC. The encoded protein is CASSPPTGYGYTF.

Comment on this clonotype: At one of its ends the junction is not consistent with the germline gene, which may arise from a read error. This CDR3 is CANSLVSRGGTYVQYF. The CDR3 DNA is TGTGCCAACAGCTTGGTTTCGCGGGGGGGCACCTACGTGCAGTACTTC. The rearrangement joins TRBV7-9 to TRBJ2-5; 9 positions match TRBD2. CDR3 size: 16 residues. Per germline, CDR1 SEHNR and CDR2 FQNEAQ (reference sequence).

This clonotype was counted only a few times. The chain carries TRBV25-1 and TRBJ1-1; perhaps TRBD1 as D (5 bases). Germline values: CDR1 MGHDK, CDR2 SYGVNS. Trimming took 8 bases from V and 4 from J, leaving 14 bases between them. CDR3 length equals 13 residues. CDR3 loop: CASLPRGTTEAFF. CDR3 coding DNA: TGTGCCAGCCTCCCGCGTGGGACCACTGAAGCTTTCTTT. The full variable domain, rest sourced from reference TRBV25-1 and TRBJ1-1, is EADIYQTPRYLVIGTGKKITLECSQTMGHDKMYWYQQDPGMELHLIHYSYGVNSTEKGDLSSESTVSRIRTEHFPLTLESARPSHTSQYLCASLPRGTTEAFFGQGTRLTVV.

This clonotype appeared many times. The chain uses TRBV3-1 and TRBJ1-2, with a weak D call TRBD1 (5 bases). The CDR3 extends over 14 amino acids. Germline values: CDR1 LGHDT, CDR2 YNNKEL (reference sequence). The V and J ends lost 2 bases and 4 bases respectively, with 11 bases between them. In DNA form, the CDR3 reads TGTGCCAGCAGCCAACCTCCGGGACTCTATGGCTACACCTTC. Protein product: CASSQPPGLYGYTF.

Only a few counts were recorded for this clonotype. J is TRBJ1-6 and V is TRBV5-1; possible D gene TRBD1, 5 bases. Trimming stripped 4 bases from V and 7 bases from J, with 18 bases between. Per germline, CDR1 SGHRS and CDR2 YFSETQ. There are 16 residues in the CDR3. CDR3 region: CASSQGRGDANSPLHF. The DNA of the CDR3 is TGCGCCAGCAGCCAGGGCCGAGGGGACGCCAATTCACCCCTCCACTTT.

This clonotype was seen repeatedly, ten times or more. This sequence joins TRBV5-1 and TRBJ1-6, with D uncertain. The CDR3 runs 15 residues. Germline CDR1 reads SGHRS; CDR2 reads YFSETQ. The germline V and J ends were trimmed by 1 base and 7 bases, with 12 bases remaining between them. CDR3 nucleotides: TGCGCCAGCAGCTTGTCGCCGGCGGCAAATTCACCCCTCCACTTT. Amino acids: CASSLSPAANSPLHF. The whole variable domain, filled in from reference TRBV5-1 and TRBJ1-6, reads KAGVTQTPRYLIKTRGQQVTLSCSPISGHRSVSWYQQTPGQGLQFLFEYFSETQRNKGNFPGRFSGRQFSNSRSEMNVSTLELGDSALYLCASSLSPAANSPLHFGNGTRLTVT.

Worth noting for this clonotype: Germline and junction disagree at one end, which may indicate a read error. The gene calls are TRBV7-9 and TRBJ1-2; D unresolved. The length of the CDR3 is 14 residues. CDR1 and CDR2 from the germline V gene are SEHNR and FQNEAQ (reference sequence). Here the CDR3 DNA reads TGTCCCAGGAGCCCCGACCGATCTAACTATGGCTACACCTTC. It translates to CPRSPDRSNYGYTF.